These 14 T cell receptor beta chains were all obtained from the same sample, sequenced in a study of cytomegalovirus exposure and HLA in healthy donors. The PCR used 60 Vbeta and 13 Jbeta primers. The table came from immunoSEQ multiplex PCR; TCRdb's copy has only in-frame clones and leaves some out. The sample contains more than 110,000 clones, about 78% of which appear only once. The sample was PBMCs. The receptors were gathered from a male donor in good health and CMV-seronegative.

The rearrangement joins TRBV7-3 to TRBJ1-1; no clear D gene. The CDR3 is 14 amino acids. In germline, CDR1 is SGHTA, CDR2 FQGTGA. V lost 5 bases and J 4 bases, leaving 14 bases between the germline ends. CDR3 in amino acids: CASSPSGVGTEAFF. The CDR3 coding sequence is TGTGCCAGCAGCCCCAGCGGGGTAGGCACTGAAGCTTTCTTT.

The CDR3 DNA is TGTGCCAGTGCCAAGGTGGGGCCTAGCGGGACCTACGAGCAGTACTTC. Translated, it gives CASAKVGPSGTYEQYF. The chain combines TRBV21-1 with TRBJ2-7; the D call of TRBD2 is as the table states it, not checked on the DNA. TRBV21-1 is termed a pseudogene. CDR3 length: 16 residues.

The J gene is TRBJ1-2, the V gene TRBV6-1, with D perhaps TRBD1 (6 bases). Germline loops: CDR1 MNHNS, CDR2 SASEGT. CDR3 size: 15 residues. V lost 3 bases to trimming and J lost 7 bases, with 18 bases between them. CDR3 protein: CASSELDSPASGYTF. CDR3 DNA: TGTGCCAGCAGTGAGCTGGACAGTCCGGCTAGTGGCTACACCTTC.

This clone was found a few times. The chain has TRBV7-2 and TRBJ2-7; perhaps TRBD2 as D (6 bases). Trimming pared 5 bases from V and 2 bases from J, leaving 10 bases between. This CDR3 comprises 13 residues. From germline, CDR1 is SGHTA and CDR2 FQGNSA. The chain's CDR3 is CASSERAPYEQYF. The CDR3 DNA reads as TGTGCCAGCAGCGAGCGGGCGCCCTACGAGCAGTACTTC.

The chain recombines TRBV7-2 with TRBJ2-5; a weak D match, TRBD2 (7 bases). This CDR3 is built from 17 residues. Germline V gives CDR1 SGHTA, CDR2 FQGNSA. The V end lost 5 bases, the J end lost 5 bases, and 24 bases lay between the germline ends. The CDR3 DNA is TGTGCCAGCAGCCCTTACCCTTGGCGGGGGCGGCAGGAGACCCAGTACTTC. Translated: CASSPYPWRGRQETQYF.

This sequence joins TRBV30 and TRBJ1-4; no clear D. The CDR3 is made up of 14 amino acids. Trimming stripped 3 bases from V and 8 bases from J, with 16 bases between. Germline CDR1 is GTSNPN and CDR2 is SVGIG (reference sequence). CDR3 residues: CAWRKAGGWEKLFF. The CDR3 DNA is TGTGCCTGGAGGAAGGCAGGTGGATGGGAAAAACTGTTTTTT.

The chain's CDR3 is CASFAGDSPYEQYF. DNA of the CDR3: TGTGCCAGCTTCGCCGGGGACAGCCCCTACGAGCAGTACTTC. The rearrangement joins TRBV5-6 to TRBJ2-7; the match to TRBD1 covers 7 bases. V dropped 7 bases and J dropped 2; count of bases not matched to a gene: 9. The CDR3 extends over 14 amino acids. The germline V gene encodes CDR1 SGHDT and CDR2 YYEEEE.

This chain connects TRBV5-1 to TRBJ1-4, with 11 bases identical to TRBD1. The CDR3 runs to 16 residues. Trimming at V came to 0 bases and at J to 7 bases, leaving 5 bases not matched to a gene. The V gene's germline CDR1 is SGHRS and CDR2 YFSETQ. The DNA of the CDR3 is TGCGCCAGCAGCTTGGCGGGGACAGGGGGTCGTGAAAAACTGTTTTTT. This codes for CASSLAGTGGREKLFF.

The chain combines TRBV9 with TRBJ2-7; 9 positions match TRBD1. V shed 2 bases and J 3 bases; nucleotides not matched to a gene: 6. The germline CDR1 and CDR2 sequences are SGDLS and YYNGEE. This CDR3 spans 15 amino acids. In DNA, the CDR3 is TGTGCCAGCAGCGTTCTAGGGGACAGGGTCTACGAGCAGTACTTC. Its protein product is CASSVLGDRVYEQYF.

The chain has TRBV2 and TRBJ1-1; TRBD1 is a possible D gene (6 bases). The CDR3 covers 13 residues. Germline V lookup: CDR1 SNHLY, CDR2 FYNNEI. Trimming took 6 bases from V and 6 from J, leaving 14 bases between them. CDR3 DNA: TGTGCCAGCAGAGTCAGGGGAGGGCCTGAAGCTTTCTTT. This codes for CASRVRGGPEAFF. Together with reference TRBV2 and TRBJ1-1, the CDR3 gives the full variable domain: EPEVTQTPSHQVTQMGQEVILRCVPISNHLYFYWYRQILGQKVEFLVSFYNNEISEKSEIFDDQFSVERPDGSNFTLKIRSTKLEDSAMYFCASRVRGGPEAFFGQGTRLTVV.

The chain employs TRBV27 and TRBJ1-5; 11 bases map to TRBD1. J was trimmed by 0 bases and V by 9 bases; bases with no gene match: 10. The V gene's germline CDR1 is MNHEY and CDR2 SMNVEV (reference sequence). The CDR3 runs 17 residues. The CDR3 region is CARTGPGQGDSNQPQHF. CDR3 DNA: TGTGCCAGGACGGGCCCGGGACAGGGGGATAGCAATCAGCCCCAGCATTTT.

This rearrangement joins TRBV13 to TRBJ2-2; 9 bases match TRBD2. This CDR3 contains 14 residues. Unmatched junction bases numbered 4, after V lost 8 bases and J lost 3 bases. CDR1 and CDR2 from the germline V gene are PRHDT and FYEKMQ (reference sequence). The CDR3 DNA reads TGTGCCAGCGCTCGCGGGGGGGACACCGGGGAGCTGTTTTTT. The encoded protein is CASARGGDTGELFF.

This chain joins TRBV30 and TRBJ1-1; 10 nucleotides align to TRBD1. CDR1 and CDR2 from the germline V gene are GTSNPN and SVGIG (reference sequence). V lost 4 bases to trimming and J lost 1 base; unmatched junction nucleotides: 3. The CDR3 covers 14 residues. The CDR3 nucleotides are TGTGCCTGGACCCGGGACAGGGGGAACACTGAAGCTTTCTTT. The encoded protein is CAWTRDRGNTEAFF.

The DNA for the CDR3 is TGCGCCAGCAGCCAAGATGGGCAGGGCACCGAGACCCAGTACTTC. Its protein product is CASSQDGQGTETQYF. The chain links TRBV4-3 to TRBJ2-5, with D tentatively TRBD1 (5 bases). The CDR3 sequence is 15 residues long. Germline CDR1 is LGHNA and CDR2 is YSLEER. Trimming removed 0 bases from V and 5 bases from J, with 13 bases in between.